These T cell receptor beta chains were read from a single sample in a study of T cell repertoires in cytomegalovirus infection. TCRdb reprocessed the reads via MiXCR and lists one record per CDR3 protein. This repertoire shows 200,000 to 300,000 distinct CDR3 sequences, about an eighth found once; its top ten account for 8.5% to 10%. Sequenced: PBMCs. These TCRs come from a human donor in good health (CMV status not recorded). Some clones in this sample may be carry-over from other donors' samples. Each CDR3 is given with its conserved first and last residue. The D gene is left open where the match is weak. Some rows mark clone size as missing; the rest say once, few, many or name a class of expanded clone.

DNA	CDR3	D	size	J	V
TGTGCCAGCAGCCCGAAGAGGGGTGTGGGGGTAGAGACCCAGTACTTC	CASSPKRGVGVETQYF	.	many	TRBJ2-5	TRBV7-2
TGTGCCAGCAGCCCAGCAGGGACAGGGAACAATCAGCCCCAGCATTTT	CASSPAGTGNNQPQHF	TRBD1	.	TRBJ1-5	TRBV28
TGTGCCAGCGAGGGGGACAGCCAAGAGACCCAGTACTTC	CASEGDSQETQYF	TRBD1	.	TRBJ2-5	TRBV2
TGCAGTGCTAGAGGCCAGGGCGGAAAGACCCAGTACTTC	CSARGQGGKTQYF	.	.	TRBJ2-5	TRBV20-1
TGTGCCAGCAGCCACCCCGGGACCGCTGGAAACACCATATATTTT	CASSHPGTAGNTIYF	.	.	TRBJ1-3	TRBV12-3/TRBV12-4
TGTGCCAGCAGCCACCGGGACAGGGCCGGCTACACCTTC	CASSHRDRAGYTF	TRBD1	.	TRBJ1-2	TRBV7-3
TGTGCCAGTGTGGGGACAGGGAACCCGGGACTTCAGTTCTTC	CASVGTGNPGLQFF	TRBD1	few	TRBJ2-1	TRBV2
TGTGCCAGCAGCGTACGAGGGGCGAGCTACGAGCAGTACTTC	CASSVRGASYEQYF	.	.	TRBJ2-7	TRBV9
TGCGCCAGCAGCCACGACACAATTTGGGACGGGCAAAACACCGGGGAGCTGTTTTTT	CASSHDTIWDGQNTGELFF	.	few	TRBJ2-2	TRBV4-1
TGTGCCAGCAGCGTAGCGGGGACTAGCGGTGAGCAGTTCTTC	CASSVAGTSGEQFF	TRBD2	many	TRBJ2-1	TRBV9
TGTGCCAGCAGCTTATGGGGGACACCCAACTACGAGCAGTACTTC	CASSLWGTPNYEQYF	.	many	TRBJ2-7	TRBV7-3
TGTGCCAGCGGGATTGGCAATCAGCCCCAGCATTTT	CASGIGNQPQHF	.	many	TRBJ1-5	TRBV6-1
TGCAGTGCTCGTAGGTTGGGAGCCACTGAAGCTTTCTTT	CSARRLGATEAFF	.	few	TRBJ1-1	TRBV20-1
TGTGCCAGCTCACCACGGGATGAGGCCTATGGCTACACCTTC	CASSPRDEAYGYTF	.	.	TRBJ1-2	TRBV18
TGTGCCAGCGGGCCTAACAGTATGAACACTGAAGCTTTCTTT	CASGPNSMNTEAFF	.	.	TRBJ1-1	TRBV27
TGTGCCAGCAGCACCCCATCACAGGGATGGGTGCAGTACTTC	CASSTPSQGWVQYF	.	few	TRBJ2-7	TRBV11-2
TGTGCCAGCAGCTTACAATTATTGGGCCAGGGTACCCTCCACTTT	CASSLQLLGQGTLHF	.	few	TRBJ1-6	TRBV7-2
TGTGCCATCAGTGATGAAATAGCGGGAGAGGCAGATACGCAGTATTTT	CAISDEIAGEADTQYF	TRBD2	.	TRBJ2-3	TRBV10-3
TGTGCCAGCAGCTTACAAGCGGGGGTGTACAATGAGCAGTTCTTC	CASSLQAGVYNEQFF	TRBD2	many	TRBJ2-1	TRBV7-2
TGCAGTGCTAGGCCTAGCGGGAGGACCCTCTACGGGCATGAGCAGTTCTTC	CSARPSGRTLYGHEQFF	TRBD2	.	TRBJ2-1	TRBV20-1
TGTGCCAGCAGTTGGGGACTAGCGGGATACAATGAGCAGTTCTTC	CASSWGLAGYNEQFF	TRBD2	many	TRBJ2-1	TRBV7-8
TGTGCCAGCAGTTCCACAGGGGATTTGAACACTGAAGCTTTCTTT	CASSSTGDLNTEAFF	TRBD1	.	TRBJ1-1	TRBV28
TGTGCCATCAGGGTCGGGCCCAAAAAATACGAGCAGTACTTC	CAIRVGPKKYEQYF	.	few	TRBJ2-7	TRBV10-3
TGTGCCAGCAGTTCCCCCGGACTAGCGGGAGGATTATACGAGCAGTACTTC	CASSSPGLAGGLYEQYF	TRBD2	many	TRBJ2-7	TRBV28
TGTGCCAGCAGCCTAATGACAGGGTCCCAAGAGACCCAGTACTTC	CASSLMTGSQETQYF	TRBD1	many	TRBJ2-5	TRBV7-2
TGTGCCAGCAGTCCGACAGTAACTATCTACAATGAGCAGTTCTTC	CASSPTVTIYNEQFF	.	few	TRBJ2-1	TRBV6-2/TRBV6-3
TGTGCCAGCAGACCACCTATAGCGGGAGGTGGGGCAGATACGCAGTATTTT	CASRPPIAGGGADTQYF	TRBD2	many	TRBJ2-3	TRBV6-1
TGTGCCAGCAGCTTAGCTGCCAGCTACCAAGAGACCCAGTACTTC	CASSLAASYQETQYF	.	many	TRBJ2-5	TRBV7-2
TGTGCCAGCAAAAATAGCGGGAGACGAGGGGAATATTTT	CASKNSGRRGEYF	TRBD2	few	TRBJ2-3	TRBV27
TGTGCCAGCAGTCCACCCCGAGGGATAGACACTGAAGCTTTCTTT	CASSPPRGIDTEAFF	.	few	TRBJ1-1	TRBV28
TGTGCCAGCAGCCAAGAGTGGTCTAGTCATCTCACCGGGGAGCTGTTTTTT	CASSQEWSSHLTGELFF	.	many	TRBJ2-2	TRBV14
TGTGCCAGCAGCTTAGCGGCAGGGGGAGGCACTGAAGCTTTCTTT	CASSLAAGGGTEAFF	TRBD1	few	TRBJ1-1	TRBV7-9
TGTGCCAGCAGCCCTGCCCCCCTCCGGCGCGGTCGGGGCAATGAGCAGTTCTTC	CASSPAPLRRGRGNEQFF	.	many	TRBJ2-1	TRBV7-2
TGTGCCAGCAGTCCAGGGGGGTCAGATACGCAGTATTTT	CASSPGGSDTQYF	.	many	TRBJ2-3	TRBV7-8
TGTGCCAGCAGCTTAAGAGGGAAGGGGGCGGAGCCCCAGCATTTT	CASSLRGKGAEPQHF	TRBD1	many	TRBJ1-5	TRBV7-2
TGCAGTGCTAGCCGGTCTGCGAACACCGGGGAGCTGTTTTTT	CSASRSANTGELFF	.	few	TRBJ2-2	TRBV20-1
TGTGCCAGCAGTATCCGGTACCAAGAGACCCAGTACTTC	CASSIRYQETQYF	.	.	TRBJ2-5	TRBV28
TGTGCCAGCAGCCGCCGGGGTGGTACAAACCAAGAGACCCAGTACTTC	CASSRRGGTNQETQYF	.	many	TRBJ2-5	TRBV14
TGCGCCAGCAGCTTGCCTACTAGCGGAAACGCACATAACAATGAGCAGTTCTTC	CASSLPTSGNAHNNEQFF	TRBD2	few	TRBJ2-1	TRBV5-1
TGCAGTGGAAGAGAGGACAGTTACGGAGCTTTCTTT	CSGREDSYGAFF	.	.	TRBJ1-1	TRBV20-1
TGTGCCAGCAGCGGACAGGGGGAGCCTATCTTC	CASSGQGEPIF	TRBD1	.	TRBJ1-2	TRBV9
TGCAGTGCTAGAGATCCGCGGGGCAGGGATAGCATAGATACGCAGTATTTT	CSARDPRGRDSIDTQYF	.	.	TRBJ2-3	TRBV20-1